Listed below are T cell receptor beta chains from one sample, sequenced in a study of cytomegalovirus exposure and HLA in healthy donors. The protocol was immunoSEQ multiplex PCR, while the TCRdb copy is restricted to in-frame clones and leaves out a portion. The sample holds around 200,000 clones. The sample comprised PBMCs. All receptors derive from a girl between 2 and 10 years old in good health and CMV-seropositive. Each CDR3 is given with its conserved first and last residue. The D gene is left open where the match is weak.

TRBD1 | TRBJ1-5 | TRBV28 | CASSPDRTFQGITRGQPQHF | TGTGCCAGCAGTCCGGACAGGACGTTTCAGGGCATTACAAGGGGTCAGCCCCAGCATTTT
TRBD2 | TRBJ2-3 | TRBV5-1 | CASSLQTSDLSTDTQYF | TGCGCCAGCAGCCTTCAGACTAGCGACCTTAGCACAGATACGCAGTATTTT
TRBD2 | TRBJ2-1 | TRBV5-1 | CASSLGGKAVDEQFF | TGCGCCAGCAGCCTCGGGGGGAAGGCGGTCGATGAGCAGTTCTTC
- | TRBJ2-1 | TRBV14 | CASSHAGGPYNEQFF | TGTGCCAGCAGCCATGCCGGGGGGCCATACAATGAGCAGTTCTTC
- | TRBJ2-1 | TRBV19 | CASSSDGKAVYNEQFF | TGTGCCAGTAGTAGCGACGGGAAGGCGGTCTACAATGAGCAGTTCTTC
TRBD1 | TRBJ2-7 | TRBV28 | CASSLQGAHFYEQYF | TGTGCCAGCAGCCTCCAGGGGGCCCACTTTTACGAGCAGTACTTC
- | TRBJ2-7 | TRBV28 | CASSLVTGYLYEQYF | TGTGCCAGCAGTCTCGTCACAGGCTACCTCTACGAGCAGTACTTC
TRBD2 | TRBJ2-1 | TRBV6-6 | CASSYSLAGANNEQFF | TGTGCCAGCAGTTACTCTCTAGCGGGGGCCAACAATGAGCAGTTCTTC
- | TRBJ1-2 | TRBV19 | CASNYVFREAGYTF | TGTGCCAGTAATTACGTCTTTCGGGAGGCTGGCTACACCTTC
- | TRBJ2-7 | TRBV9 | CASSPHRQVTPYEQYF | TGTGCCAGCAGCCCTCATCGACAGGTAACTCCCTACGAGCAGTACTTC
TRBD1 | TRBJ1-1 | TRBV29-1 | CSVVRQGGTEAFF | TGCAGCGTAGTGAGACAGGGAGGCACTGAAGCTTTCTTT
TRBD1 | TRBJ2-4 | TRBV7-9 | CASSAGTGYPIF | TGTGCCAGCAGCGCCGGGACAGGGTATCCGATTTTC
- | TRBJ2-7 | TRBV15 | CATSRDEGLAESSYEQYF | TGTGCCACCAGCAGAGATGAGGGCCTAGCTGAGAGCTCCTACGAGCAGTACTTC
- | TRBJ1-4 | TRBV9 | CASGGKGDEKLFF | TGTGCCAGCGGTGGGAAGGGGGATGAAAAACTGTTTTTT
- | TRBJ1-5 | TRBV7-2 | CASSPVLSNQPQHF | TGTGCCAGCAGCCCGGTTCTTAGCAATCAGCCCCAGCATTTT
- | TRBJ2-5 | TRBV5-1 | CASSLEAVGGRTQYF | TGCGCCAGCAGCTTGGAAGCAGTAGGAGGGCGGACCCAGTACTTC
- | TRBJ2-7 | TRBV11-3 | CAIHTARGTYEQYF | TGTGCCATCCACACCGCCAGGGGAACCTACGAGCAGTACTTC
TRBD1 | TRBJ2-3 | TRBV2 | CARTGTGGTDTQYF | TGTGCCAGAACCGGGACAGGGGGAACAGATACGCAGTATTTT
- | TRBJ2-5 | TRBV5-6 | CASSRTSYQETQYF | TGTGCCAGCAGCCGTACTAGCTACCAAGAGACCCAGTACTTC
TRBD2 | TRBJ2-1 | TRBV29-1 | CSVALTSGIGNEQFF | TGCAGCGTTGCTCTGACTAGCGGGATCGGCAATGAGCAGTTCTTC
- | TRBJ1-1 | TRBV7-9 | CASSSKGGAGEPFF | TGTGCCAGCAGCTCGAAAGGCGGGGCAGGCGAACCTTTCTTT
TRBD1 | TRBJ1-2 | TRBV14 | CASSPSRTGRGYTF | TGTGCCAGCAGCCCCTCACGGACAGGGCGAGGCTACACCTTC
TRBD1 | TRBJ2-1 | TRBV9 | CASSRQGRYNEQFF | TGTGCCAGCAGCAGACAGGGGCGCTACAATGAGCAGTTCTTC
TRBD2 | TRBJ2-1 | TRBV28 | CASSFLRGGTLRGGEQFF | TGTGCCAGCAGTTTCCTCCGGGGGGGGACTCTTCGGGGTGGTGAGCAGTTCTTC
- | TRBJ2-1 | TRBV6-5 | CASSQYNEQFF | TGTGCCAGCAGTCAGTACAATGAGCAGTTCTTC
TRBD1 | TRBJ2-1 | TRBV5-1 | CASSKGQNNEQFF | TGCGCCAGCAGCAAGGGACAGAACAATGAGCAGTTCTTC
- | TRBJ1-2 | TRBV6-1 | CASKGFSYGYTF | TGTGCCAGCAAGGGGTTCAGCTATGGCTACACCTTC
- | TRBJ2-7 | TRBV7-2 | CASSPGGYSYYGQYF | TGTGCCAGCAGCCCAGGGGGGTACAGTTACTACGGGCAGTACTTC
- | TRBJ1-4 | TRBV2 | CASSEGGLNEKLFF | TGTGCCAGCAGTGAGGGCGGACTTAATGAAAAACTGTTTTTT
TRBD1 | TRBJ2-5 | TRBV5-1 | CASSWDRGQETQYF | TGCGCCAGCAGCTGGGACAGGGGACAAGAGACCCAGTACTTC
- | TRBJ1-2 | TRBV5-1 | CASSLTTGRTFGYTF | TGCGCCAGCAGCTTGACCACAGGACGGACCTTTGGCTACACCTTC
- | TRBJ2-2 | TRBV28 | CASSHQQFAGTGELFF | TGTGCCAGCAGTCACCAACAGTTCGCGGGAACCGGGGAGCTGTTTTTT
- | TRBJ2-2 | TRBV5-6 | CASTIRGDLTGELFF | TGTGCCAGCACCATACGAGGTGATTTGACCGGGGAGCTGTTTTTT
- | TRBJ2-7 | TRBV27 | CASSFTGSYEQYF | TGTGCCAGCAGTTTTACAGGCTCCTACGAGCAGTACTTC
TRBD1 | TRBJ2-7 | TRBV7-2 | CASSMTGGLSYEQYF | TGTGCCAGCAGCATGACAGGGGGCTTATCCTACGAGCAGTACTTC
- | TRBJ2-7 | TRBV2 | CASSEAEGYEQYF | TGTGCCAGCAGTGAAGCGGAGGGTTACGAGCAGTACTTC
- | TRBJ2-3 | TRBV6-4 | CASSDGWGSTDTQYF | TGTGCCAGCAGTGACGGGTGGGGCTCCACAGATACGCAGTATTTT